These T cell receptor beta chains were read from a single sample in a study of regulatory T cells in long-lasting Graves disease. TCRdb fed the multiplex PCR reads into MiXCR, producing one record per CDR3 protein. The sample carries approximately 350,000 distinct CDR3 sequences, approximately 25% recorded once. The material sequenced was peripheral blood mononuclear cells (PBMCs), taken when the disease was refractory, from a patient treated with antithyroid drugs. The receptors were gathered from a woman in her thirties or forties with Graves disease. Each CDR3 is given with its conserved first and last residue. A D gene is named only where the DNA matches it firmly. Rows give clone size only sometimes, using once, few, many, or a class for an expanded clone.

j_call d_call v_call clone_size cdr3_nt cdr3_aa
TRBJ1-1 - TRBV7-2 - TGTGCCAGCAGCCCGTATGGGGGGAGAGTCACTGAAGCTTTCTTT CASSPYGGRVTEAFF
TRBJ2-4 - TRBV28 many TGTGCCAGCAGACCGACAGGTCTAGCCAAAAACATTCAGTACTTC CASRPTGLAKNIQYF
TRBJ2-2 TRBD2 TRBV9 few TGTGCCAGCAGCGGACTAGCGGGGGGCGTCGCCGGGGAGCTGTTTTTT CASSGLAGGVAGELFF
TRBJ1-3 - TRBV29-1 few TGCAGCGTTGGGGGCCAGGGCCCTGGAAACACCATATATTTT CSVGGQGPGNTIYF
TRBJ1-5 - TRBV6-4 - TGTGCCAGCAAGAGAGGGGTTAGGAGTCAGCCCCAGCATTTT CASKRGVRSQPQHF
TRBJ2-5 - TRBV28 many TGTGCCAGCACCGGGGCGTCGAAAGGAGCGGAGACCCAGTACTTC CASTGASKGAETQYF
TRBJ2-3 - TRBV2 - TGTGCCAGCAGTGAAGCCAAAACGCAGTATTTT CASSEAKTQYF
TRBJ2-7 - TRBV7-9 - TGTGCCAGCAGCAACCCCGAAGGAGGCCCGTACTTC CASSNPEGGPYF
TRBJ2-3 TRBD2 TRBV6-2/TRBV6-3 - TGTGCCAGCAAACGAAGCGGGAGTATCCCAGATACGCAGTATTTT CASKRSGSIPDTQYF
TRBJ2-5 - TRBV28 - TGTGCCAGCAGGGCACCACCCGGGACGGAGTACCAAGAGACCCAGTACTTC CASRAPPGTEYQETQYF
TRBJ2-5 - TRBV20-1 many TGCAGTGCTACCACAGACCTAACCCAGTACTTC CSATTDLTQYF
TRBJ2-2 - TRBV15 few TGTGCCACCAGGGCGCCCTCGGTAGGGGAGCTGTTTTTT CATRAPSVGELFF
TRBJ2-5 TRBD1 TRBV2 - TGTGCCAGCGACTTCGGGACAGTATCCTCAGGAGCCCAGTACTTC CASDFGTVSSGAQYF
TRBJ1-1 - TRBV4-1 - TGCGCCAGCAGCCAAGTACGGGGGGCTGAAGCTTTCTTT CASSQVRGAEAFF
TRBJ2-5 - TRBV6-1 many TGTGCCAGCAGAAACGCCGGCAGGGGACCAGAGACCCAGTACTTC CASRNAGRGPETQYF
TRBJ2-7 - TRBV2 many TGTGCCAGCAGCTCGTCCGACAGTTTCTTGGGCTACGAGCAGTACTTC CASSSSDSFLGYEQYF
TRBJ2-7 - TRBV11-2 few TGTGCCAGCAGCCGGGGACCCGAGAATTCATACGAGCAGTACTTC CASSRGPENSYEQYF
TRBJ2-3 - TRBV12-5 - TGTGCTAGGCAGGGGTTCATGGTCGACAGCACAGATACGCAGTATTTT CARQGFMVDSTDTQYF
TRBJ1-6 - TRBV19 - TGTGCCAGTAGTAAGGGTCGAGTCGGAAATTCACCCCTCCACTTT CASSKGRVGNSPLHF
TRBJ2-5 TRBD2 TRBV6-1 many TGTGCCAGCAGTGAAGTTAGGACTAGGAGTCAAGAGACCCAGTACTTC CASSEVRTRSQETQYF
TRBJ2-7 - TRBV12-3/TRBV12-4 - TGTGCCAGCAGTGGCCAGGGACAAAAACACTACGAGCAGCACTTC CASSGQGQKHYEQHF
TRBJ2-4 - TRBV6-5 many TGTGCCAGCAGTTACGGACTTGATCGGGCCAAAAACATTCAGTACTTC CASSYGLDRAKNIQYF
TRBJ1-2 - TRBV28 - TGTGCCAGCAGTTTGGTTTGGCCCACGCGTGGCTACACCTTC CASSLVWPTRGYTF
TRBJ2-7 TRBD2 TRBV27 few TGTGCCAGCAGCGTAGAAGCGGGAAGCTCCTACGAGCAGTACTTC CASSVEAGSSYEQYF
TRBJ2-7 TRBD1 TRBV6-2/TRBV6-3 many TGTGCCAGCAGTTTACCCTGGAAACAGGGGAACGAGCAGTACTTC CASSLPWKQGNEQYF
TRBJ1-4 - TRBV7-2 many TGTGCCAGCGGGGGACGGCGTAATGAAAAACTGTTTTTT CASGGRRNEKLFF
TRBJ2-1 - TRBV7-8 few TGTGCCAGCAGCTTTAGGAGTCTTGCCGGACACCAGAGCTCCTACAATGAGCAGTTCTTC CASSFRSLAGHQSSYNEQFF